This T cell receptor (beta chain) was sequenced during a study of blood T cells in healthy people across ages. Study context: About one barcoded beta molecule per two T cells was the capture yield of template switching.

Study-wide results and limits: Diversity estimated from one million T cells was considered an underestimate.

As regards this clonotype: The antigen is not known.

Through a sample-barcoded 5' primer and a J-beta primer mix, a second PCR was run for roughly 6 to 11 cycles. At least 2.5 million CDR3-containing paired-end reads were obtained per sample. TCRdb itself ran the 5' RACE reads through MiXCR, one entry per CDR3 protein. The sample records 710,000 or so distinct CDR3 sequences, about 20% being singletons. The clonotype originates from a man in his 70s in good health. The sample was blood.

CDR3 nucleotide sequence: TGTGCCAGCAGCTTCCAGTTAAGGGAGCTGTTTTTT. Protein product: CASSFQLRELFF. The genes are TRBV13 and TRBJ2-2; no clear D gene. The germline CDR1 and CDR2 sequences are PRHDT and FYEKMQ (reference sequence). The CDR3 sequence is 12 residues long. V dropped 3 bases and J dropped 9 bases, with 8 bases sitting between them. The full variable domain, completed using reference TRBV13 and TRBJ2-2, is AAGVIQSPRHLIKEKRETATLKCYPIPRHDTVYWYQQGPGQDPQFLISFYEKMQSDKGSIPDRFSAQQFSDYHSELNMSSLELGDSALYFCASSFQLRELFFGEGSRLTVL.